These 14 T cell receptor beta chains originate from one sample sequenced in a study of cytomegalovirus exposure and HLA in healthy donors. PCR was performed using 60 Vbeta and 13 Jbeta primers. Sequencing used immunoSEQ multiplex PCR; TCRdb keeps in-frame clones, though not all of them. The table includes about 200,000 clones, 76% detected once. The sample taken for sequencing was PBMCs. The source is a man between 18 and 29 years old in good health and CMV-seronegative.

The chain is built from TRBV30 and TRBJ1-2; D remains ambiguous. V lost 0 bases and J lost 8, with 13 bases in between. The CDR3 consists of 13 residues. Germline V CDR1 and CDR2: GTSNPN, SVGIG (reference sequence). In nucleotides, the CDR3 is TGTGCCTGGAGTGTACTGCCCTCCGGGGGCTACACCTTC. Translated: CAWSVLPSGGYTF.

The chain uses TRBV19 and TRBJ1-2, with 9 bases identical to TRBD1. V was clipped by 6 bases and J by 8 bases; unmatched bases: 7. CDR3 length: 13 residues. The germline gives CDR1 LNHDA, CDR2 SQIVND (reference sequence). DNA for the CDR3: TGTGCCAGTAGACCTTGGACAGGGGACGGCTACACCTTC. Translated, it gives CASRPWTGDGYTF.

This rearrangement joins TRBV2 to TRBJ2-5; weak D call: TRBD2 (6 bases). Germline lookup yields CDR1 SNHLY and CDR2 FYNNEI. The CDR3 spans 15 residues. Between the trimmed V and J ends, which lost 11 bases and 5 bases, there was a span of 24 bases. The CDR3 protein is CAGSGGVLRAETQYF. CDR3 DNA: TGTGCCGGTAGCGGCGGGGTTCTCAGGGCGGAGACCCAGTACTTC.

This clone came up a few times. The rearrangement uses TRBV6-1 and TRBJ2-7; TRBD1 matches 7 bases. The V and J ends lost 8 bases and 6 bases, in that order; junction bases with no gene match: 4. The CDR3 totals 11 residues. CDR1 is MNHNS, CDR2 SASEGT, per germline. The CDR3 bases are TGTGCCAGCGATGACAGGGTCGAGCAGTACTTC. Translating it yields CASDDRVEQYF.

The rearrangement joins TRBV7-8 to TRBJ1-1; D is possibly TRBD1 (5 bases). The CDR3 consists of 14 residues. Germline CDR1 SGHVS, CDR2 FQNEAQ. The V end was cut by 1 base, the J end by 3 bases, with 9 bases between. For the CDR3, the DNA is TGTGCCAGCAGCTTAGAACGGGGGGACACTGAAGCTTTCTTT. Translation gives CASSLERGDTEAFF.

CDR3 DNA sequence: TGTGCCAGCAGCTGGGACAGCTCACTTACTTATGGCTACACCTTC. This sequence encodes CASSWDSSLTYGYTF. The V call is TRBV5-4, the J call TRBJ1-2; the match to TRBD1 covers 7 bases. V lost 3 bases, J lost 5 bases, and 10 bases stayed unmatched. CDR1 and CDR2 from the germline V gene are SGHNT and YYREEE (reference sequence). The CDR3 sequence is 15 residues long.

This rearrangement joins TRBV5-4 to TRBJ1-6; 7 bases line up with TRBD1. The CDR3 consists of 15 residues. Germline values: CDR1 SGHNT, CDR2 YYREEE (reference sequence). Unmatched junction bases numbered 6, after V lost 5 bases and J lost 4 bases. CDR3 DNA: TGTGCCAGCAGTAACAGGGGCGAGTATAATTCACCCCTCCACTTT. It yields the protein CASSNRGEYNSPLHF. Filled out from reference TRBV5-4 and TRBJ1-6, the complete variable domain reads ETGVTQSPTHLIKTRGQQVTLRCSSQSGHNTVSWYQQALGQGPQFIFQYYREEENGRGNFPPRFSGLQFPNYSSELNVNALELDDSALYLCASSNRGEYNSPLHFGNGTRLTVT.

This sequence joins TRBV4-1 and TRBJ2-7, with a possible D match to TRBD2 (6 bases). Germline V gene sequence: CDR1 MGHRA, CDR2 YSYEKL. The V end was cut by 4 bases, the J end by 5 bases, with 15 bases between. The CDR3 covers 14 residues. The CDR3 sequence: CASSLIAGSNEQYF. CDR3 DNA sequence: TGCGCCAGCAGCCTCATCGCGGGATCTAACGAGCAGTACTTC.

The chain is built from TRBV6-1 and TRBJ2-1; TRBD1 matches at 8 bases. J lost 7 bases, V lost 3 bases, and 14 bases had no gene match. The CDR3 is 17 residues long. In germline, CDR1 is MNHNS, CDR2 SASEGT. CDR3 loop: CASSDRQGSRVWNEQFF. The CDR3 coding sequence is TGTGCCAGCAGTGATCGACAGGGGTCAAGGGTATGGAATGAGCAGTTCTTC.

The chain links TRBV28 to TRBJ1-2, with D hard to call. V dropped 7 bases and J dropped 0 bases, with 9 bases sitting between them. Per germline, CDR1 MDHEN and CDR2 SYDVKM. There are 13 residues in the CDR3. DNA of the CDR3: TGTGCCAGCAACCCGACAACTAACTATGGCTACACCTTC. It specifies CASNPTTNYGYTF.

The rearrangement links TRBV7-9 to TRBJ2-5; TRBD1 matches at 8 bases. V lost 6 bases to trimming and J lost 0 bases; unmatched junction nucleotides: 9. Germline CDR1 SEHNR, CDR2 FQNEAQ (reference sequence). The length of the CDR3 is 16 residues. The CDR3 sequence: CASSFGQGLYQETQYF. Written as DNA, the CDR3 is TGTGCCAGCAGTTTTGGACAGGGTCTATACCAAGAGACCCAGTACTTC.

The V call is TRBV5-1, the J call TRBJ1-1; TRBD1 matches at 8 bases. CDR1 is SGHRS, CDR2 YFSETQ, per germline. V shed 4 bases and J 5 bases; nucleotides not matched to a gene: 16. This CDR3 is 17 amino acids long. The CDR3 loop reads CASSPDRGGTVGTEAFF. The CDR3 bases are TGCGCCAGCAGCCCCGACAGGGGCGGAACGGTGGGGACTGAAGCTTTCTTT.

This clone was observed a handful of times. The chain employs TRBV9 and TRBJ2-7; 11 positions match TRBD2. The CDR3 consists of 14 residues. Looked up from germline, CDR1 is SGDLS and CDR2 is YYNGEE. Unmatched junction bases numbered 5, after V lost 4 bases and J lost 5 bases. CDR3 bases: TGTGCCAGCAGCCAGAAACTAGCGGGAGACGAGCAGTACTTC. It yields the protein CASSQKLAGDEQYF.

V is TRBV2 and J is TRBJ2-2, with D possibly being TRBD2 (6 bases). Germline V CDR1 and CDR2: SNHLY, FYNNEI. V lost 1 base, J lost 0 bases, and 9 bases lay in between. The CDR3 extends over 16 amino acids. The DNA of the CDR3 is TGTGCCAGCAGTGAAGGTGGCGGGGCGAACACCGGGGAGCTGTTTTTT. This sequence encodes CASSEGGGANTGELFF.